This T cell receptor beta chain was captured in a study of blood T cell repertoires in COVID-19. The CDR3 covers 15 residues. The V gene end was trimmed by 0 bases and the J gene end by 4 bases; junction bases not matched to a gene: 3. CDR1 is SGHTA and CDR2 is FQGTGA in the germline V gene. Measured with immunoSEQ multiplex PCR; TCRdb has only the in-frame clones, and not every one. The table lists fewer than 250,000 clones, more than 75% of them singletons. The material sequenced was peripheral blood. V gene TRBV7-3 combines with J gene TRBJ2-1, with 7 positions matching TRBD2. The sequence was collected from a man aged 50 or older with COVID-19, enrolled during active disease. The CDR3 sequence: CASSLTGGRYNEQFF. The DNA for the CDR3 is TGTGCCAGCAGCTTAACCGGGGGGAGGTACAATGAGCAGTTCTTC.